This TCR beta chain was found in a study of cytomegalovirus exposure and HLA in healthy donors (dated by TCRdb to between 2016 and 2019). Notes on the research overall: In an earlier analysis of about 560 of the donors, 250 to 350 Gb of sequence data and 117 million unique TCR beta sequences from approximately 180 million T cells were reported. Roughly 300 gigabases of sequencing data and tens of millions of unique TCR sequences made up an early release that covered approximately 700 HLA-typed donors. Of the 350 to 400 genotyped donors, about 80% fell in the genetic ancestry cluster associated with self-reported Caucasian donors. The study aimed to test whether signatures of past pathogen exposure could be identified by cataloging public T cell receptors. The T cell repertoires of 670 or so subjects were profiled by immunosequencing and related to cytomegalovirus serostatus. A separate validation cohort of 100 to 150 different subjects was used in addition to the roughly 670-subject first cohort. The study combined high-throughput TCR immunosequencing, statistical association of individual TCRs with disease status, and machine learning to predict cytomegalovirus infection status. In a later analysis, previously published TCR beta repertoires from some 640 donors were re-analyzed and high-resolution HLA genotyping was added so that TCR occurrence patterns could be studied. In the later analysis, no new phenotypic data were used to find candidate immune exposures; instead, reliance was placed on TCR beta sequences and their occurrence across donors. To decide whether each TCR beta V gene segment behaved as functional or pseudogenic, an earlier analysis of 587 of the donors relied on high-throughput TCR beta sequencing. Donor age, sex, ethnicity and CMV serostatus were compiled together with the repertoire data. Genome-wide SNP genotypes for about 60% of the roughly 670 donors were used in a later genetic analysis, which treated that subset as a discovery cohort. Every repertoire in the discovery cohort had been generated on one and the same sequencing platform. HLA typing covered class I and class II loci at four-digit resolution. Typing coverage differed by locus: A, B, C, DRB1 and DQB1 were typed in roughly 629-630 donors, DQA1 in about 500, DPA1 in some 600, and DPB1 in 472. Because of strong linkage in the cohort, four or five DR-DQ haplotypes were treated as single units for association and clustering. Among under 450 genotyped donors of the cohort, an average of roughly 240,000 unique TCR beta nucleotide sequences were sequenced per donor, about a sixth of them non-productive. Overall results and qualifications from the work: Specific HLA alleles were associated with some 15,000 TCR beta sequences at a false discovery rate of 0.05 in a later analysis. In a later analysis, the rate of TCR association differed among HLA loci, with DRB1 alleles having the most associated TCRs and HLA-C alleles having the fewest. Because HLA typing was unavailable for some donors at each locus, only the typed subset was used in association tests. Three of the identified cytomegalovirus-associated TCR beta chains were confirmed in vitro to be specific for cytomegalovirus antigens. The sequencing pipeline was judged likely to have produced a cluster of highly shared sequence variants as a technical artifact. Seventeen rarely observed V segments, including chromosome 9 orphons, were excluded from the earlier analysis of several hundred of the donors because counts were too low. It was suggested by the authors that the approach could potentially be generalized to other disease states and immunological phenotypes. When HLA alleles, especially DR and DQ, strongly co-occurred, attributing TCR associations to individual alleles was difficult. Most TCR sequences were observed very rarely across donors, whereas some public TCRs were present in many individuals. A further reported finding was that TCR beta sequences accurately predicted the HLA-A and HLA-B alleles for most subjects in the first cohort. Linkage disequilibrium might explain the correlated functional status among segregating V segments, but an unknown experimental factor could not be ruled out. According to a later analysis, most CMV-associated TCR beta chains appeared to be HLA-restricted, and the HLA associations seemed to be driven largely by CMV exposure. Only TCR beta chains were sequenced in this cohort, and the absence of alpha or paired-chain data limited detectable features. According to a later genetic analysis, donors in an Asian-associated ancestry cluster had fewer N-insertions in productive TCRs than the roughly 700-donor mean. In an earlier analysis of around 500 of the donors, most TCR beta V segments appeared in productive rearrangements about 87% or about 30% of the time, broadly matching IMGT annotations. In a later genetic analysis, a missense DCLRE1C variant was associated with V-gene and J-gene trimming of TCR beta chains, and the association was replicated in an independent cohort. The classifier was reported to diagnose cytomegalovirus status with high specificity and sensitivity in both the original cohort and the validation cohort. A later analysis found that HLA-associated TCR beta chains were more clonally expanded and had lower generation probabilities than equally common non-associated chains. According to a later analysis, parvovirus B19, influenza, CMV and Epstein-Barr virus appeared linked to several top co-occurrence clusters. The study gave a list of 150 to 200 TCR beta chains associated with cytomegalovirus. CMV serostatus was the only immune exposure information available for the cohort. Roughly uniform sequencing depth across donors was assumed in presence/absence analyses, although this assumption may not hold.

This clone showed up just a few times. The antigen it binds to is not known. No base qualities exist here, and no much larger clone lies one base off it. The cohort consisted of 600 to 700 healthy bone marrow donors. All cohort members were sampled while nominally healthy, although unrecorded immune exposures were likely present. The donor was CMV seropositive and belonged to the group of about 290 seropositive cohort members. A peripheral blood sample was provided by each donor, and peripheral blood mononuclear cells were used for TCR beta sequencing. Genomic DNA extraction from the blood cell samples was performed with the Qiagen DNeasy Blood Extraction Kit. Library creation used the immunoSEQ multiplex PCR assay. A mixture of 60 forward primers for TCR Vbeta segments and 13 reverse primers for TCR Jbeta segments was used in the multiplex PCR. The CDR3 region of rearranged TCR beta genes was amplified from genomic DNA with a multiplex PCR assay. On the Illumina HiSeq System, the amplified TCR beta libraries were sequenced as 87-base-pair reads. As for the original processing: A later analysis tallied tens of millions of unique TCR beta chains across the 610 or so repertoires, and approximately 9.9 million of those chains were shared by two or more donors. A nearest-neighbor algorithm error-corrected the raw reads and collapsed the reads into unique sequences, merging closely related sequences to remove PCR and sequencing errors. To assign V, D and J gene segments, CDR3 sequences were aligned to IMGT reference sequences. For a sequence to be retained, at least a six-nucleotide match to both a V gene segment and a J gene segment was required. Rearrangements were classified as productive when the CDR3 lacked stop codons and remained in frame with V and J, and all other rearrangements were classified as non-productive. CDR3 was defined according to IMGT convention as the region running from the second conserved V-encoded cysteine to the conserved J-encoded phenylalanine. The earlier analysis of some 580 of the donors excluded any sequence lacking an unambiguous match to a single V gene segment. An earlier analysis of just under 600 of the donors called V segments functional above 56.7% productive rearrangements and segregating when the between-donor standard deviation exceeded 5%. A statistical classification framework was built for diagnosing cytomegalovirus status from the catalog of TCR beta chain sequences. A later analysis assigned V and J genes by comparing TCR nucleotide sequences with IMGT/GENE-DB human TR gene sequences. The TCRdist pipeline was used in a later analysis to assign CDR3 sequences and most-parsimonious VDJ recombination scenarios. In a later analysis, every TCR beta chain was defined by the combination of its CDR3 amino acid sequence and its V-gene family, and reads without a unique V-gene family were dropped. In a later analysis, some 600 highly shared, low-generation-probability nucleotide sequences were removed to address suspected cross-contamination and a sequencing artifact. In a later analysis, a clonal expansion index for each public chain was calculated from normalized within-repertoire ranks of inferred template counts. In a later analysis, generation probabilities were computed using a VDJ recombination model fitted to out-of-frame rearrangements, and the results were checked against IGoR. In a later analysis, TCR-TCR, TCR-HLA and TCR-CMV co-occurrence was scored with hypergeometric tests, and a repertoire-size bias correction was applied to TCR pairs. To estimate false discovery rates, a later analysis permuted the HLA or CMV assignments 20 times. In a later analysis, co-occurring TCRs were grouped using DBSCAN, and TCRdist sequence similarity was added for clustering within HLA-allele-positive subsets. Repertoires with fewer than 30,000 or more than 120,000 public chains were left out of co-occurrence clustering, as were five repertoires with anomalous nucleotide sharing. In TCRdb, the immuneACCESS table is reduced to in-frame sequences with V and J assigned. These tables do not hold every clone; where another copy was compared, an unresolved V gene accounts for under half, and the others remain unexplained. V, J and clone size reflect that table, while D and trimming were determined from the DNA. The sample profile shows about 99,000 clones; around 10% of them were found once. Under 6% of the sample is held by the ten biggest clonotypes.

The sample was PBMCs. This sequence was found in a middle-aged man in good health and CMV-seropositive.

The CDR3 region reads CSARRAGAKNTGELFF. The DNA sequence is TGCAGCGCCCGCCGGGCAGGGGCAAAAAACACCGGGGAGCTGTTTTTT. The chain links TRBV29-1 with TRBJ2-2; TRBD1 is a weak D gene call, 6 bases matching. Deletion took 7 bases off V and 2 bases off J, with a span of 20 bases between the germline ends. The CDR3, from cysteine to phenylalanine, totals 16 residues. Only CDR3 DNA remains: 48 bases, in frame from the first base. The germline V gene sets CDR1 to SQVTM and CDR2 to ANQGSEA.